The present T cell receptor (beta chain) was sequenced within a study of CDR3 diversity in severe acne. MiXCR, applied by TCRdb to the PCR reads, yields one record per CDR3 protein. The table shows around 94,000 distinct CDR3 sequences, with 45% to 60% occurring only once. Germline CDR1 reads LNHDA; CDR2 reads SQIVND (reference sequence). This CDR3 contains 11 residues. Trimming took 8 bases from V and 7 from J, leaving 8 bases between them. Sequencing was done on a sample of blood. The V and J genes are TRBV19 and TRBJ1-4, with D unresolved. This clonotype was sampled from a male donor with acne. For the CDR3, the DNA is TGTGCCAGTGGCCTTTTTGAAAAACTGTTTTTT. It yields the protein CASGLFEKLFF.